The sequence of this T cell receptor beta chain was determined in a study of response to subunit inactivated influenza vaccine. TCRdb ran MiXCR on the RT-PCR reads and lists one entry per CDR3 protein. The sample gives about 570,000 distinct CDR3 sequences, around 11% of which show up once; approximately 11% is in the top ten. This clonotype was observed a handful of times. V was clipped by 5 bases and J by 6 bases; unmatched bases: 6. The CDR3 length is 14 residues. The germline V gene encodes CDR1 MDHEN and CDR2 SYDVKM. This same sample was also taken into another study, of T cells expressing NK-cell markers. As reported in that work: The TCR beta cDNA came from 5'RACE template switching with UMIs. Leadership of the CD3+CD56-NKG2C+ fraction also belonged to these clonotypes in a handful of donors.

The V call is TRBV28, the J call TRBJ2-1; 8 bases are a match to TRBD2. The receptor comes from a man aged 45-60 years who received an inactivated influenza vaccine. Sequencing was performed on PBMCs from blood, taken on the day of vaccination. The CDR3 DNA reads as TGTGCCAGCAGTACCGGGACTAGACGCAATGAGCAGTTCTTC. It translates to CASSTGTRRNEQFF.